This TCR beta chain is drawn from a study of control samples from healthy donors and cancer patients. Trimming pared 3 bases from V and 0 bases from J, leaving 6 bases between. Germline assignment: CDR1 MGHDK and CDR2 SYGVNS. This CDR3 region has 14 residues. Clones were read by immunoSEQ multiplex PCR, and TCRdb kept only the in-frame ones, dropping some. The table includes roughly 94,000 clones, about 88% detected once. Specimen: PBMCs. This chain connects TRBV25-1 to TRBJ1-3; D is ambiguous. The receptor was isolated from a man in his 70s with lung cancer. This CDR3 reads CASSDRYSGNTIYF. The DNA of the CDR3 is TGTGCCAGCAGTGACAGATACTCTGGAAACACCATATATTTT.